A selection of T cell receptor beta chains follows, all from one sample in a study of chemoradiotherapy in HPV16-positive cancers. Clones were read by immunoSEQ multiplex PCR, and TCRdb kept only the in-frame ones, dropping some. The sample lists under 15,000 clones; about 75% were seen once. Sampling was done from a patient who underwent chemoradiotherapy. The receptor source for this set is a human donor with HPV-associated anogenital cancer. The CDR3 runs from the conserved cysteine through the conserved F or W. D genes are given only for firm matches. Part of the rows lack a size; the others show once, few, many or a class for expanded clones.

d_call j_call v_call clone_size cdr3_aa cdr3_nt
- TRBJ2-1 TRBV30 - CAWSVLAANEQFF TGTGCCTGGAGTGTACTAGCAGCAAATGAGCAGTTCTTC
TRBD1 TRBJ2-5 TRBV27 - CASRKTGTGFFKQYF TGTGCCAGCAGAAAAACCGGGACAGGATTCTTTAAGCAGTACTTC
TRBD2 TRBJ2-7 TRBV6-5 few CASSYHSGTYEQYF TGTGCCAGCAGTTACCACAGCGGGACCTACGAGCAGTACTTC
- TRBJ2-3 TRBV7-9 - CASSLTRDTQYF TGTGCCAGCAGCCTTACGAGAGATACGCAGTATTTT
TRBD2 TRBJ2-2 TRBV28 - CASSLAKRLAANTGELFF TGTGCCAGCAGTTTAGCTAAGAGACTAGCGGCTAACACCGGGGAGCTGTTTTTT
TRBD2 TRBJ2-7 TRBV30 - CACRAGFYEQYF TGTGCCTGCAGAGCGGGGTTCTACGAGCAGTACTTC
TRBD2 TRBJ2-7 TRBV28 few CASSFTFHDTGLAGRNEQYF TGTGCCAGCAGTTTCACATTCCATGATACGGGACTAGCGGGACGGAACGAGCAGTACTTC
TRBD1 TRBJ2-2 TRBV7-6 medium-sized CASSALGQGPTGELFF TGTGCCAGCAGCGCCTTAGGACAGGGCCCCACCGGGGAGCTGTTTTTT
- TRBJ1-2 TRBV6-1 - CASSEVGGYTF TGTGCCAGCAGTGAAGTCGGTGGCTACACCTTC
TRBD2 TRBJ2-6 TRBV7-6 - CASSPGLAGGSGANVLTF TGTGCCAGCAGCCCGGGACTAGCGGGGGGCTCTGGGGCCAACGTCCTGACTTTC
- TRBJ2-7 TRBV28 - CASRPRLGEQYF TGTGCCAGCAGGCCGCGACTAGGCGAGCAGTACTTC
- TRBJ2-1 TRBV5-1 - CASRVADLYNEQFF TGCGCCAGCAGAGTAGCGGATCTCTACAATGAGCAGTTCTTC
- TRBJ1-1 TRBV28 - CASSSPGGANTEAFF TGTGCCAGCAGTTCCCCCGGGGGGGCGAACACTGAAGCTTTCTTT
- TRBJ2-5 TRBV5-6 once CASSLVSYQETQYF TGTGCCAGCAGCTTAGTTTCCTACCAAGAGACCCAGTACTTC
- TRBJ2-3 TRBV2 - CASSHDSLGSTDTQYF TGTGCCAGCAGCCACGACTCACTCGGGAGCACAGATACGCAGTATTTT
TRBD2 TRBJ2-3 TRBV19 - CASRPGLGPDTQYF TGTGCCAGCAGACCGGGACTAGGGCCAGATACGCAGTATTTT
TRBD1 TRBJ1-1 TRBV18 - CASSRTLQGPNTEAFF TGTGCCAGCTCACGGACCTTACAGGGGCCGAACACTGAAGCTTTCTTT
- TRBJ1-4 TRBV19 - CASNMEVGGNEKLFF TGTGCCAGTAACATGGAGGTAGGGGGGAATGAAAAACTGTTTTTT
TRBD2 TRBJ2-2 TRBV2 - CASRRLAGQTGELFF TGTGCCAGCAGGCGACTAGCGGGACAGACCGGGGAGCTGTTTTTT
- TRBJ2-1 TRBV6-4 - CASSDSSGSYNEQFF TGTGCCAGCAGTGACTCTAGCGGTTCCTACAATGAGCAGTTCTTC
TRBD1 TRBJ2-5 TRBV4-3 few CASSRTRDRGETQYF TGCGCCAGCAGCCGAACCCGGGACAGGGGTGAGACCCAGTACTTC
- TRBJ1-2 TRBV6-1 - CASSDRGSNYGYTF TGTGCCAGCAGTGACAGGGGTTCTAACTATGGCTACACCTTC
- TRBJ2-3 TRBV19 - CASRSGYTQYF TGTGCCAGTAGAAGCGGATATACGCAGTATTTT
- TRBJ2-7 TRBV4-3 - CASSQDTLGGYEQYF TGCGCCAGCAGCCAAGATACCCTAGGGGGCTACGAGCAGTACTTC
TRBD2 TRBJ2-5 TRBV7-2 - CASSPSLRGSETQYF TGTGCCAGCAGCCCTTCCCTCCGCGGGAGTGAGACCCAGTACTTC
- TRBJ1-1 TRBV9 - CASSVSGGNTEAFF TGTGCCAGCAGCGTATCTGGGGGAAACACTGAAGCTTTCTTT
- TRBJ2-7 TRBV28 - CASSLRGPGYEQYF TGTGCCAGCAGTTTACGGGGGCCGGGTTACGAGCAGTACTTC
- TRBJ2-3 TRBV5-4 - CASSLEAGITDTQYF TGTGCCAGCAGCTTGGAGGCGGGAATCACAGATACGCAGTATTTT
- TRBJ2-7 TRBV7-9 - CASSLPQGYEQYF TGTGCCAGCAGCTTACCTCAGGGATACGAGCAGTACTTC
- TRBJ2-2 TRBV5-4 - CASSLFGRAEGELFF TGTGCCAGCAGCTTGTTCGGTCGGGCGGAAGGGGAGCTGTTTTTT
- TRBJ2-2 TRBV11-2 - CASSLFPERQRNTGELFF TGTGCCAGCAGCTTATTCCCCGAGCGACAGAGAAACACCGGGGAGCTGTTTTTT
TRBD2 TRBJ2-1 TRBV4-2 - CASSQDNSGGYNEQFF TGTGCCAGCAGCCAAGATAATAGCGGGGGATACAATGAGCAGTTCTTC
- TRBJ2-5 TRBV7-9 - CASSSRYGGTQYF TGTGCCAGCAGCTCCCGGTATGGGGGAACCCAGTACTTC
TRBD2 TRBJ2-1 TRBV7-8 - CASSPPSGLAGDDEQFF TGTGCCAGCAGCCCCCCAAGCGGACTAGCGGGAGACGATGAGCAGTTCTTC